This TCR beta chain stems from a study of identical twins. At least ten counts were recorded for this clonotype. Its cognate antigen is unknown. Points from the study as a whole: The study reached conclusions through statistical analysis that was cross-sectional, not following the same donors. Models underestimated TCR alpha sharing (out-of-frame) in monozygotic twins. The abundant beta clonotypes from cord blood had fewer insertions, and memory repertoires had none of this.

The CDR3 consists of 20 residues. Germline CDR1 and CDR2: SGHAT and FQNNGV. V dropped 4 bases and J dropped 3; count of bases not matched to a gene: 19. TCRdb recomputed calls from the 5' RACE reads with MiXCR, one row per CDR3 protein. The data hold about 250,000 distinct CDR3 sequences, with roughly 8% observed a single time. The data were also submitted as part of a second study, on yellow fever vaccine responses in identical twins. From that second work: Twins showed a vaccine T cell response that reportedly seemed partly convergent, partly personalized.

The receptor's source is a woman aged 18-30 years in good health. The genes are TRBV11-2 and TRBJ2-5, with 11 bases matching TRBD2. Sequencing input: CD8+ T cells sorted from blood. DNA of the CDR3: TGTGCCAGCAGCTCAAAAACCCCCAGCCTAGCGGGAGGAGTGAAAGAGACCCAGTACTTC. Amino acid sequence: CASSSKTPSLAGGVKETQYF.